This T cell receptor beta chain was obtained from a study of metastatic and nonmetastatic thyroid tumors (dated by TCRdb to the early 2020s). Regarding the research as a whole: For patients with malignant and with benign thyroid disease, the researchers compared repertoires between peripheral blood samples and tumor or nodule tissue samples. Beyond this particular receptor, the publication reports: TCR beta diversity was reported as significantly higher in malignant tumors than in benign nodules, in both blood and tumor samples.

Library generation was performed with PCR. Sequencing instrument: Illumina HiSeq 4000. High-throughput sequencing was used to profile the CDR3 region of the TCR beta-chain in every patient. The authors' pipeline ran thus. CDR3 differences across clinicopathological groups were used to build a classifier for discriminating distant-metastatic papillary thyroid cancer patients. The Shannon index was used to assess repertoire diversity, and the Morisita-Horn index was used to assess tumor-blood repertoire similarity. TCRdb handled the public reads itself, with Q25 trimming in fastp and clone calling in MiXCR, and kept productive beta chains. The authors' filters were not applied to this entry. The sample table contains around 17,000 clones; only one count was recorded for around 12% of them. The top ten hold around a sixth of the sample. Ten or more counts support this clone. There is no known antigen for this receptor. No per-base quality is available; no much larger clone lies one base away.

Trimming takes 4 bases from V and 3 bases from J, and the germline ends sit 13 bases apart. The CDR3 goes from the cysteine to the phenylalanine over 15 residues. The entry retains the CDR3 DNA only, 45 bases that are in frame from base 1. The germline V gene (reference sequence) specifies DFQATT as CDR1 and SNEGSKA as CDR2. None of the patients had been given any treatment before thyroid surgery. Using T-cell receptor beta sequencing, the study looked back at clinical samples from patients collected from about 2012 to 2018. The rearranged chain carries TRBV20-1 and TRBJ2-6; confidence is insufficient to name the D gene. The receptor's source is a female donor with papillary thyroid cancer or a benign thyroid nodule (not recorded which). Some clones in this sample may be carry-over from other donors' samples. The sample comprised tumor tissue. The bases are TGCAGTGCTAAAACGTGGGGTTTTGGGGCCAACGTCCTGACTTTC. This gives the protein CSAKTWGFGANVLTF.